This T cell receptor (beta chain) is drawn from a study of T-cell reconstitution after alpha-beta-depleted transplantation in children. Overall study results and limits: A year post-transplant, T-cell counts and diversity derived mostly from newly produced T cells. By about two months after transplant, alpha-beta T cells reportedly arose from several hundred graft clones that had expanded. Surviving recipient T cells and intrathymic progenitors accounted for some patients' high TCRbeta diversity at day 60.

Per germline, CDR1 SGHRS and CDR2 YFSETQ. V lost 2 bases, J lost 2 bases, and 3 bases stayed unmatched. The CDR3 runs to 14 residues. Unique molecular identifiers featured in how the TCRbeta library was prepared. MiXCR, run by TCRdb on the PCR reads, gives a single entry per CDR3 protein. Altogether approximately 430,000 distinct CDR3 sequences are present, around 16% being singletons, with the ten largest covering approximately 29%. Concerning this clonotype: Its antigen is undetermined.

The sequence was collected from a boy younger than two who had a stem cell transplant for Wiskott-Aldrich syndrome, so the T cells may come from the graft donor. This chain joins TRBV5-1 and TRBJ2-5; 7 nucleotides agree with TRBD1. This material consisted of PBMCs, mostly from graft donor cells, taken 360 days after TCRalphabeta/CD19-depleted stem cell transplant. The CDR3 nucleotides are TGCGCCAGCAGCTTAATGACAGGGCAAGAGACCCAGTACTTC. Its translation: CASSLMTGQETQYF. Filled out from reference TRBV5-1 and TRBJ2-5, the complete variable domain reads KAGVTQTPRYLIKTRGQQVTLSCSPISGHRSVSWYQQTPGQGLQFLFEYFSETQRNKGNFPGRFSGRQFSNSRSEMNVSTLELGDSALYLCASSLMTGQETQYFGPGTRLLVL.